The sequence of this T cell receptor beta chain was determined in a study of T-cell memory formation after mild COVID-19. TCRdb analysed the 5' RACE reads with MiXCR anew, one entry per CDR3 protein. The data contain a few hundred thousand distinct CDR3 sequences, around 25% of them seen just once; the ten biggest clones take up roughly an eighth. The CDR3 totals 13 residues. Germline V lookup: CDR1 SGHRS, CDR2 YFSETQ. V lost 9 bases and J lost 3, with 15 bases in between. Study-level points and caveats: The appearance of some responding clones in pre-infection memory suggested that cross-reactive memory joined. Day 37-peaking second-wave clones had unconfirmed SARS-CoV-2 specificity.

In this sample, this clonotype turned up a few times. The target antigen is unknown. The gene calls are TRBV5-1 and TRBJ1-2; a possible D gene is TRBD1 (5 bases). The receptor was derived from an adult woman who had mild COVID-19 (a few samples of this study predate the infection). Cell type and time point are not known. Sequencing input: PBMCs or a T cell subset sorted from them (not recorded which). CDR3 bases: TGCGCCAACCCGAGGAGAGGGGACTATGGCTACACCTTC. This encodes CANPRRGDYGYTF.